Each of the 14 T cell receptor beta chains below was sequenced from the same sample in a study of blood T cell repertoires in COVID-19. Generated by immunoSEQ multiplex PCR, the TCRdb table keeps only in-frame clones and is missing some. The sample contains 250,000 to 350,000 clones, about nine tenths of which appear only once. The material sequenced was peripheral blood. The receptors derive from a woman between 50 and 59 years old who had recovered from COVID-19.

The chain employs TRBV30 and TRBJ1-2; D is unresolved. Germline-derived CDR1 and CDR2 are GTSNPN and SVGIG (reference sequence). The ends were cut back, 3 bases at V and 3 bases at J, with 14 bases in the middle. This CDR3 contains 14 residues. The CDR3 nucleotides are TGTGCCTGGAGGGCACAAGGGAGGTACTATGGCTACACCTTC. Translated, it gives CAWRAQGRYYGYTF.

V and J are TRBV30 and TRBJ2-7; the match to TRBD2 covers 8 bases. Trimming removed 4 bases from V and 0 bases from J; junction bases left unmatched: 23. CDR1 and CDR2 from the germline V gene are GTSNPN and SVGIG (reference sequence). There are 20 residues in the CDR3. In nucleotides, the CDR3 is TGTGCCTGGACCAAACACCCGGCCAGGGCCGGCGCGGGAGGCTCCTACGAGCAGTACTTC. It specifies CAWTKHPARAGAGGSYEQYF. Together with reference TRBV30 and TRBJ2-7, the CDR3 gives the full variable domain: SQTIHQWPATLVQPVGSPLSLECTVEGTSNPNLYWYRQAAGRGLQLLFYSVGIGQISSEVPQNLSASRPQDRQFILSSKKLLLSDSGFYLCAWTKHPARAGAGGSYEQYFGPGTRLTVT.

The chain is built from TRBV4-3 and TRBJ1-1, with TRBD1 matching over 10 bases. Germline-derived CDR1 and CDR2 are LGHNA and YSLEER. The CDR3 is made up of 14 amino acids. The J segment lost 6 bases and the V segment lost 2 bases, leaving 3 bases of the junction unmatched. CDR3 DNA: TGCGCCAGCAGCCAATCGACAGGGGGCTCTGAAGCTTTCTTT. Amino acids: CASSQSTGGSEAFF.

The chain combines TRBV4-2 with TRBJ2-1; D remains unclear. Deletions cut 1 base from V and 8 bases from J, with 3 bases between. CDR3 length: 11 amino acids. Germline CDR1 and CDR2: LGHNA and YNFKEQ. For the CDR3, the DNA is TGTGCCAGCAGCCAAGCGGATGAGCAGTTCTTC. It encodes CASSQADEQFF.

This clone was seen a handful of times. J is TRBJ2-1 and V is TRBV25-1; possible D gene TRBD1, 5 bases. V was clipped by 1 base and J by 7 bases, with 11 bases between them. Germline V gene lookup returns CDR1 MGHDK and CDR2 SYGVNS. The CDR3 spans 14 residues. The CDR3 DNA sequence: TGTGCCAGCAGTGAATTTGGGGCAAGGAATGAGCAGTTCTTC. Translated, it gives CASSEFGARNEQFF.

V gene TRBV10-3 combines with J gene TRBJ2-1, with 12 bases lining up with TRBD2. CDR3 length: 16 amino acids. Germline CDR1 reads ENHRY; CDR2 reads SYGVKD. Germline trimming cut 10 bases from V and 6 bases from J; bases unmatched to any gene: 13. CDR3 DNA sequence: TGTGCCACCCACACGACGACTAGCGGGAGATTCAATGAGCAGTTCTTC. As protein: CATHTTTSGRFNEQFF.

This clone occurred once. The rearrangement uses TRBV7-2 and TRBJ2-1; 12 nucleotides match TRBD2. Per germline, CDR1 SGHTA and CDR2 FQGNSA. CDR3 length: 18 amino acids. Trimming at V came to 0 bases and at J to 7 bases, leaving 10 bases not matched to a gene. The CDR3 DNA reads as TGTGCCAGCAGCTTAGCCCCCACTAGCGGGGGGCCGGGGAATGAGCAGTTCTTC. Amino acid sequence: CASSLAPTSGGPGNEQFF.

The chain employs TRBV10-3 and TRBJ1-1; 9 nucleotides agree with TRBD1. V lost 4 bases, J lost 0 bases, and 6 bases stayed unmatched. CDR1 ENHRY and CDR2 SYGVKD come from the germline V gene. This CDR3 spans 16 amino acids. This CDR3 is CAISAPGQGMNTEAFF. CDR3 DNA: TGTGCCATCAGTGCTCCGGGACAGGGCATGAACACTGAAGCTTTCTTT.

The chain is built from TRBV7-2 and TRBJ1-5, with a weak D call TRBD1 (5 bases). Germline V CDR1 and CDR2: SGHTA, FQGNSA. The CDR3 contains 13 residues. V was cut by 6 bases and J by 3 bases, with 9 bases left in between. CDR3 coding DNA: TGTGCCAGCAGGAAAGGGGACAATCAGCCCCAGCATTTT. Translated: CASRKGDNQPQHF.

Turning to this clone: The germline gene is not matched at one end of the junction; a read error may be the cause. The CDR3 protein is CASSSDRDSTIF. The CDR3 coding sequence is TGTGCCAGCAGCTCGGACCGGGACAGTACTATATTC. This chain joins TRBV5-6 and TRBJ2-7, with 7 bases fitting TRBD1. Germline V lookup: CDR1 SGHDT, CDR2 YYEEEE. The CDR3 runs 12 residues.

The gene calls are TRBV10-3 and TRBJ2-5, with D possibly being TRBD2 (5 bases). V lost 0 bases and J 2 bases, leaving 7 bases between the germline ends. Germline lookup yields CDR1 ENHRY and CDR2 SYGVKD. CDR3 size: 14 residues. DNA for the CDR3: TGTGCCATCAGTGAGTCTCCGGGGCAAGAGACCCAGTACTTC. Its translation: CAISESPGQETQYF.

The genes are TRBV30 and TRBJ2-6, with D perhaps matching TRBD1 (5 bases). CDR3 length equals 18 residues. Trimming left V 3 bases short and J 2 bases short, with 20 bases between. Germline V gene lookup returns CDR1 GTSNPN and CDR2 SVGIG (reference sequence). CDR3 coding DNA: TGTGCCTGGAGGATACAGGACCCACCTGACCCTGGGGCCAACGTCCTGACTTTC. Translating it yields CAWRIQDPPDPGANVLTF. The variable domain in full, with the rest retrieved from reference TRBV30 and TRBJ2-6, is SQTIHQWPATLVQPVGSPLSLECTVEGTSNPNLYWYRQAAGRGLQLLFYSVGIGQISSEVPQNLSASRPQDRQFILSSKKLLLSDSGFYLCAWRIQDPPDPGANVLTFGAGSRLTVL.

The chain links TRBV6-6 to TRBJ1-6; weak D call: TRBD1 (6 bases). The CDR3 runs 16 residues. Germline V gives CDR1 MNHNY, CDR2 SVGAGI (reference sequence). Trimming took 8 bases from V and 7 from J, leaving 21 bases between them. CDR3 residues: CASPRILRGFNSPLHF. The CDR3 DNA reads TGTGCCAGCCCCCGGATTCTCAGGGGTTTCAATTCACCCCTCCACTTT.

This sequence joins TRBV28 and TRBJ1-5, with TRBD1 matching 8 bases. The CDR3 has 14 amino acids. The germline CDR1 and CDR2 sequences are MDHEN and SYDVKM. V trimming: 3 bases; J trimming: 7 bases; junction bases outside the gene matches: 5. CDR3 coding DNA: TGTGCCAGCAGTTTCGGACAGGGAAAGCAGCCCCAGCATTTT. Its protein is CASSFGQGKQPQHF. Together with reference TRBV28 and TRBJ1-5, the CDR3 gives the full variable domain: DVKVTQSSRYLVKRTGEKVFLECVQDMDHENMFWYRQDPGLGLRLIYFSYDVKMKEKGDIPEGYSVSREKKERFSLILESASTNQTSMYLCASSFGQGKQPQHFGDGTRLSIL.